These T cell receptor beta chains were read from a single sample in a study of a mutant IDH1 vaccine in newly diagnosed glioma. Clones were read by immunoSEQ multiplex PCR, and TCRdb kept only the in-frame ones, dropping some. The profile covers about 60,000 clones, with 87% appearing a single time and about 1.4% taken by the ten largest. Their recognized antigens are unknown. The sequenced sample was PBMCs, obtained from a glioma patient whose treatment included an IDH1 peptide vaccine. These TCRs come from a man aged 35-49 years with glioma. Each CDR3 is given without its conserved first and last residue.

j_call v_call cdr3_aa
TRBJ1-1 TRBV7-9 ASSSKGGFGTEAF
TRBJ1-1 TRBV5-1 ASSLEGIQTEAF
TRBJ1-1 TRBV30 AWSVTFGVPINSQRDEAF
TRBJ2-7 TRBV5-1 ASSAPTLIYRGEQY
TRBJ2-1 TRBV6-1 ASSVGTGVLYEQF
TRBJ2-7 TRBV4-3 ASSRDTALPSYEQY
TRBJ2-7 TRBV28 ASTVGLAGPPRY
TRBJ2-3 TRBV5-1 ASKSTDTQY
TRBJ1-2 TRBV5-4 ASSSKTGGNYGYT
TRBJ2-2 TRBV1 TSSRKREDGELF
TRBJ2-5 TRBV12-5 ASGLGREGQETQY
TRBJ2-7 TRBV7-2 ASSLGRYEQY
TRBJ2-5 TRBV29-1 SGRSGGGETQY
TRBJ2-1 TRBV27 ASSLSTSGAEQF
TRBJ1-1 TRBV7-3 ASSFSTNTEAF
TRBJ2-7 TRBV6-5 ASSAEGPRLYEQY
TRBJ2-7 TRBV7-2 ASSVGTRYEQY
TRBJ2-6 TRBV4-3 ASSQSGSSGANVLT
TRBJ2-7 TRBV6-5 ASSYSYSYEQY
TRBJ2-5 TRBV18 ASSPSAVETQY
TRBJ1-4 TRBV19 ASSIENEKLF
TRBJ2-6 TRBV4-2 ASSPTGVGANVLT
TRBJ2-7 TRBV5-1 ASSLRQDSYEQY
TRBJ2-2 TRBV19 ATGQINTGELF
TRBJ2-2 TRBV7-9 ASSPWTNKNTGELF
TRBJ1-4 TRBV7-2 ASSQTANNEKLF
TRBJ2-5 TRBV10-2 ASSELKEAGMGVETQY
TRBJ1-1 TRBV7-9 ASSPGRGGVKTEAF
TRBJ2-1 TRBV4-1 ASSQDISLRSLDEQF
TRBJ2-2 TRBV7-8 ASSLTRGPNTGELF
TRBJ2-3 TRBV29-1 SARVGTDTQY
TRBJ2-3 TRBV16 ASSQWAVTDTQY
TRBJ2-2 TRBV6-1 ASIKRAPTGELF
TRBJ2-5 TRBV5-1 ASSSYRALETQY
TRBJ1-2 TRBV6-4 ASRTSPQGGGYT
TRBJ2-7 TRBV7-8 ASSLTGGPNEQY